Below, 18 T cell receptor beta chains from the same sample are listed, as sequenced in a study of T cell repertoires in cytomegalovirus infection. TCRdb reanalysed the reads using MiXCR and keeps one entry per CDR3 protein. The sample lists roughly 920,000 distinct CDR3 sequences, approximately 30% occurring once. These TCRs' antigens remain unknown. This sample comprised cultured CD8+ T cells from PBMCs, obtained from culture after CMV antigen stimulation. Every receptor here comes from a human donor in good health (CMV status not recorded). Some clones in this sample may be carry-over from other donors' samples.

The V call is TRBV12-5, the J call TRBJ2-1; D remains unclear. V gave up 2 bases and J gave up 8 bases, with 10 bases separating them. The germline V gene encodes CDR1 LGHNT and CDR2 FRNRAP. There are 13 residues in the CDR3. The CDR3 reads CASGLPPDDEQFF. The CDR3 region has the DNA TGTGCTAGTGGTTTGCCTCCCGACGATGAGCAGTTCTTC.

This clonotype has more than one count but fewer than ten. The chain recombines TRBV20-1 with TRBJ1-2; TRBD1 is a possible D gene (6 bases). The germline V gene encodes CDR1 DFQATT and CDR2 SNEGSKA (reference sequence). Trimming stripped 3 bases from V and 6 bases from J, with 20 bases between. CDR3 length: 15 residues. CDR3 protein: CSARSPPGHRNGYTF. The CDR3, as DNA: TGCAGTGCTAGGTCACCCCCGGGACATCGGAATGGCTACACCTTC.

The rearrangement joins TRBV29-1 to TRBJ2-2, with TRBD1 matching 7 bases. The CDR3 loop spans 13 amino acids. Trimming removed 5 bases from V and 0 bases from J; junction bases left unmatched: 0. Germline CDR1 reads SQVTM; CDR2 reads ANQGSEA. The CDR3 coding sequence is TGCAGCGTTACAGGGGCGAACACCGGGGAGCTGTTTTTT. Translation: CSVTGANTGELFF.

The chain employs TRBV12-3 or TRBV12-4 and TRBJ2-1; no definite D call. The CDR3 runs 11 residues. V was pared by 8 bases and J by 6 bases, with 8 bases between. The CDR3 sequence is CASGFVNEQFF. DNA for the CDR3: TGTGCCAGCGGCTTTGTCAATGAGCAGTTCTTC.

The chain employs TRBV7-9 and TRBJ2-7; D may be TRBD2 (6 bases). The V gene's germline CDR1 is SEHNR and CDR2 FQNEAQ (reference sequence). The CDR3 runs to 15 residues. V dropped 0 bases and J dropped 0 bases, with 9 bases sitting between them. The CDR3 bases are TGTGCCAGCAGCTTAGCCGCGGGGAGCTCCTACGAGCAGTACTTC. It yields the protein CASSLAAGSSYEQYF.

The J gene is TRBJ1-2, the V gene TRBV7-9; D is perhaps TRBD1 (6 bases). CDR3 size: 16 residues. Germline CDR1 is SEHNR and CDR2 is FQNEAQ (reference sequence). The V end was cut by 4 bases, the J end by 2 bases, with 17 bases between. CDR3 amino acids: CASSSPARQANYGYTF. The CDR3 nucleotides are TGTGCCAGCAGCTCCCCCGCGAGACAGGCGAACTATGGCTACACCTTC.

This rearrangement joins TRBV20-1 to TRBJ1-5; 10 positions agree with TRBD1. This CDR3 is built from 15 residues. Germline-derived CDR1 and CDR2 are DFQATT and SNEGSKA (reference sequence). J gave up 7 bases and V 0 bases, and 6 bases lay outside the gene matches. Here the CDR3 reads CSARDGETGGQPQHF. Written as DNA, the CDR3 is TGCAGTGCTAGAGATGGGGAGACAGGGGGCCAGCCCCAGCATTTT.

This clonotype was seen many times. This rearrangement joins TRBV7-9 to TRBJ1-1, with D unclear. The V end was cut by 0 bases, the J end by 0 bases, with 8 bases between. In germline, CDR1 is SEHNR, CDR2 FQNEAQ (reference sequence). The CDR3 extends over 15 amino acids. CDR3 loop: CASSLALGMNTEAFF. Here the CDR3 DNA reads TGTGCCAGCAGCTTAGCGTTGGGTATGAACACTGAAGCTTTCTTT.

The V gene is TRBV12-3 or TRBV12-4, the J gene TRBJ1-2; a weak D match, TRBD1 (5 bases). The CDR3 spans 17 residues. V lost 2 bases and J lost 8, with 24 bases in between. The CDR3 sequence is CASSLRFSGQLKEGYTF. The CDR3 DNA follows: TGTGCCAGCAGTTTACGCTTTTCAGGGCAGCTTAAGGAAGGCTACACCTTC.

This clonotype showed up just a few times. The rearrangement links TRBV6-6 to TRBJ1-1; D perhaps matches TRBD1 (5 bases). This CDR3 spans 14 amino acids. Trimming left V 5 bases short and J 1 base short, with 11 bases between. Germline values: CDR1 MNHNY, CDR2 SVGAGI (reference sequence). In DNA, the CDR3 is TGTGCCAGCAGTACCCCGGGACCGAACACTGAAGCTTTCTTT. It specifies CASSTPGPNTEAFF.

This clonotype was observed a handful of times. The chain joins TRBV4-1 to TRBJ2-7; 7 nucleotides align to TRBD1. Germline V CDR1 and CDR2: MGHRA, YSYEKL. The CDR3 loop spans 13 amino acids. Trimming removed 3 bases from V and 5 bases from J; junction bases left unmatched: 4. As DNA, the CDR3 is TGCGCCAGCAGCCAGACGACAGGGCACGAGCAGTACGTC. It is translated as CASSQTTGHEQYV.

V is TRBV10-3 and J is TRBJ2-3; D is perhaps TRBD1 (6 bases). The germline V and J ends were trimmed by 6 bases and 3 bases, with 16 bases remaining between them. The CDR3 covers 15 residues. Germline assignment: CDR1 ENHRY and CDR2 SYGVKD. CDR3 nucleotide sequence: TGTGCCATCAGCTGGACAGCACAGGAAACAGATACGCAGTATTTT. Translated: CAISWTAQETDTQYF.

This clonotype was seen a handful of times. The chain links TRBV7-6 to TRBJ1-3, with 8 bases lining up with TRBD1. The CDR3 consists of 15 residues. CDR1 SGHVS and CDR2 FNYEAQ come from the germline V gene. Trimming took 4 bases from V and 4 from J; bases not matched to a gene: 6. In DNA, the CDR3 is TGTGCCAGCAGCTCGGACAGGGCCAGGGGAAACACCATATATTTT. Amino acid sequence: CASSSDRARGNTIYF.

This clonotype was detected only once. CDR3: CATRLKNQNYNQPQHF. The CDR3 DNA sequence: TGTGCCACCAGATTGAAAAACCAGAATTACAATCAGCCCCAGCATTTT. This sequence joins TRBV28 and TRBJ1-5; D uncertain. The CDR3 consists of 16 residues. CDR1 and CDR2 (germline): MDHEN, SYDVKM. Trimming took off 10 bases at V and 3 bases at J, with 22 bases between the two ends. Looking up the rest from reference TRBV28 and TRBJ1-5 gives the full variable domain: DVKVTQSSRYLVKRTGEKVFLECVQDMDHENMFWYRQDPGLGLRLIYFSYDVKMKEKGDIPEGYSVSREKKERFSLILESASTNQTSMYLCATRLKNQNYNQPQHFGDGTRLSIL.

CDR3 in amino acids: CASSDRTTPSYNEQFF. CDR3 nucleotides: TGTGCCAGCTCAGACCGAACTACCCCCTCCTACAATGAGCAGTTCTTC. This rearrangement joins TRBV18 to TRBJ2-1; D remains ambiguous. This CDR3 is 16 amino acids long. Germline assignment: CDR1 KGHSH and CDR2 LQKENI. V lost 5 bases, J lost 0 bases, and 14 bases lay in between. The full variable domain, its missing parts supplied by reference TRBV18 and TRBJ2-1, is NAGVMQNPRHLVRRRGQEARLRCSPMKGHSHVYWYRQLPEEGLKFMVYLQKENIIDESGMPKERFSAEFPKEGPSILRIQQVVRGDSAAYFCASSDRTTPSYNEQFFGPGTRLTVL.

The CDR3 sequence is CASSFPGEGSYGYTF. The CDR3 DNA sequence: TGTGCCAGCAGCTTCCCCGGGGAAGGAAGCTATGGCTACACCTTC. V is TRBV7-6 and J is TRBJ1-2; D is undetermined. Trimming removed 3 bases from V and 4 bases from J, with 15 bases in between. Germline loops: CDR1 SGHVS, CDR2 FNYEAQ. The CDR3 spans 15 residues.

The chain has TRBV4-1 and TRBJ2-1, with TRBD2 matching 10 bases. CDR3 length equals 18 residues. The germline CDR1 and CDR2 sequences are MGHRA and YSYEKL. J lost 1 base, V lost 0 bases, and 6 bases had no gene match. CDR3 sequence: CASSQDPLAGVSYNEQFF. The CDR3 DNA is TGCGCCAGCAGCCAAGACCCCCTAGCGGGGGTGTCCTACAATGAGCAGTTCTTC.

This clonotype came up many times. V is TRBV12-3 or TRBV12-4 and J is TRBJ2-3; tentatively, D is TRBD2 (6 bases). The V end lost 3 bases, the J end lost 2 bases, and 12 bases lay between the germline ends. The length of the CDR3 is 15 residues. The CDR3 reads CASSFPGESTDTQYF. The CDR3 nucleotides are TGTGCCAGCAGTTTCCCGGGAGAGTCCACAGATACGCAGTATTTT.